What follows are 24 T cell receptor beta chains derived from one specimen sequenced in a study of cytomegalovirus exposure and HLA in healthy donors. With 60 Vbeta and 13 Jbeta primers, the PCR was carried out. Repertoires were generated with immunoSEQ multiplex PCR, while TCRdb's copy carries only in-frame clones and drops some. The table records 50,000 to 80,000 clones, roughly 80% of them present only once. Sequencing used PBMCs. These receptors all stem from a male donor in good health and CMV-seropositive.

The chain recombines TRBV13 with TRBJ2-1, with 13 bases matching TRBD2. The ends lost 5 bases at V and 4 bases at J; junction bases unmatched: 11. Per germline, CDR1 PRHDT and CDR2 FYEKMQ (reference sequence). This CDR3 spans 18 amino acids. CDR3 coding DNA: TGTGCCAGCAGCCAAGGACTAGCGGGGGCCGTAGGGTACAATGAGCAGTTCTTC. Translated, it gives CASSQGLAGAVGYNEQFF.

V is TRBV28 and J is TRBJ1-5; 9 bases align to TRBD1. Germline-derived CDR1 and CDR2 are MDHEN and SYDVKM. The CDR3 totals 15 residues. With V trimmed by 8 bases and J by 7 bases, 12 bases remained unmatched. The CDR3 here is CASAGQGDWGQPQHF. The CDR3, as DNA: TGTGCCAGCGCGGGACAGGGCGATTGGGGACAGCCCCAGCATTTT.

This clone appeared a single time. This chain links TRBV27 with TRBJ1-1, with D possibly matching TRBD1 (6 bases). The CDR3 covers 14 residues. CDR1 and CDR2 from the germline V gene are MNHEY and SMNVEV (reference sequence). V gave up 7 bases and J gave up 7 bases, with 19 bases separating them. The CDR3 protein is CASIALQGIGEAFF. As DNA, the CDR3 is TGTGCCAGCATCGCATTACAGGGAATTGGTGAAGCTTTCTTT.

This clone occurred a few times. This chain joins TRBV19 and TRBJ1-2; D is undetermined. V was cut by 5 bases and J by 8 bases, with 12 bases left in between. The CDR3 has 12 amino acids. The germline CDR1 and CDR2 sequences are LNHDA and SQIVND (reference sequence). The CDR3 spells CASSGPSGGYTF. CDR3 in DNA: TGTGCCAGTAGTGGGCCCTCCGGCGGCTACACCTTC.

The CDR3 reads CASSPALGRGENTGELFF. In DNA, the CDR3 is TGTGCCAGCAGCCCCGCTTTAGGGCGGGGGGAAAACACCGGGGAGCTGTTTTTT. The chain is built from TRBV7-3 and TRBJ2-2, with 8 bases that match TRBD2. Germline lookup yields CDR1 SGHTA and CDR2 FQGTGA. Trimming at V came to 5 bases and at J to 2 bases, leaving 13 bases not matched to a gene. The CDR3 extends over 18 amino acids.

The chain is built from TRBV25-1 and TRBJ1-2; 8 nucleotides match TRBD1. The CDR3 extends over 13 amino acids. CDR1 and CDR2 from the germline V gene are MGHDK and SYGVNS. The junction had 4 bases not matched to a gene; V was cut back by 2 bases and J by 8 bases. CDR3 sequence: CASSEQGARGYTF. CDR3 sequence (DNA): TGTGCCAGCAGTGAACAGGGGGCCCGGGGCTACACCTTC.

This clone showed up just a few times. This chain connects TRBV5-5 to TRBJ1-1; tentatively, D is TRBD1 (5 bases). Germline lookup yields CDR1 SGHKS and CDR2 YYEKEE (reference sequence). This CDR3 spans 12 amino acids. V was shortened by 0 bases and J by 11 bases, with 11 bases between the two germline ends. The CDR3 reads CASSLVGGGAFF. CDR3 bases: TGTGCCAGCAGCTTGGTGGGGGGTGGTGCTTTCTTT. Together with reference TRBV5-5 and TRBJ1-1, the CDR3 gives the full variable domain: DAGVTQSPTHLIKTRGQQVTLRCSPISGHKSVSWYQQVLGQGPQFIFQYYEKEERGRGNFPDRFSARQFPNYSSELNVNALLLGDSALYLCASSLVGGGAFFGQGTRLTVV.

This rearrangement joins TRBV6-5 to TRBJ2-7; tentatively, D is TRBD1 (6 bases). The V gene lost 3 bases and the J gene lost 3 bases, with 18 bases spanning the gap. This CDR3 region has 16 residues. Germline V CDR1 and CDR2: MNHEY, SVGAGI. The CDR3 reads CASSYSPGHLFYEQYF. CDR3 bases: TGTGCCAGCAGTTATTCGCCGGGACACTTATTCTACGAGCAGTACTTC.

This chain links TRBV28 with TRBJ1-2; 7 nucleotides agree with TRBD1. CDR1 and CDR2 (germline): MDHEN, SYDVKM. The ends lost 5 bases at V and 4 bases at J; junction bases unmatched: 7. There are 14 residues in the CDR3. CDR3 nucleotide sequence: TGTGCCAGCAGTGAGCCCGGACAGGTCTATGGCTACACCTTC. This encodes CASSEPGQVYGYTF.

The chain employs TRBV7-2 and TRBJ2-1, with 10 bases lining up with TRBD2. Trimming cost V 4 bases and J 7 bases; bases outside gene matches: 13. The CDR3 is 17 amino acids. CDR1 is SGHTA and CDR2 is FQGNSA in the germline V gene. CDR3 in amino acids: CASSSQAGGALLNEQFF. The CDR3 bases are TGTGCCAGCAGCTCCCAAGCGGGGGGGGCCTTACTGAATGAGCAGTTCTTC.

The V and J genes are TRBV29-1 and TRBJ1-1; 8 bases match TRBD1. Germline V CDR1 and CDR2: SQVTM, ANQGSEA. Trimming removed 1 base from V and 4 bases from J; junction bases left unmatched: 11. The CDR3 runs 16 residues. The chain's CDR3 is CSVEGLDRVEFTEAFF. Written as DNA, the CDR3 is TGCAGCGTTGAAGGTTTGGACAGGGTTGAGTTCACTGAAGCTTTCTTT.

In DNA form, the CDR3 reads TGTGCCACCAGCAGAGATCGGGTTGAAAAACTGTTTTTT. It is translated as CATSRDRVEKLFF. The chain combines TRBV15 with TRBJ1-4, with D uncertain. V was shortened by 0 bases and J by 7 bases, with 6 bases between the two germline ends. The CDR3 spans 13 residues. The germline V gene has CDR1 LNHNV and CDR2 YYDKDF (reference sequence).

This clone was found a few times. V and J are TRBV18 and TRBJ2-3, with 8 nucleotides matching TRBD2. Losses at the gene ends were 2 bases for V and 8 bases for J; bases not matched to a gene: 15. The CDR3 has 17 residues. Germline V gene lookup returns CDR1 KGHSH and CDR2 LQKENI. The CDR3 region has the DNA TGTGCCAGCTCACCAATCCAGCGGGGGCCCGCGGGCGGTACGCAGTATTTT. Its protein product is CASSPIQRGPAGGTQYF.

The rearrangement uses TRBV30 and TRBJ1-2, with D possibly matching TRBD1 (6 bases). The germline V gene has CDR1 GTSNPN and CDR2 SVGIG (reference sequence). The CDR3 sequence is 12 residues long. Trimming pared 0 bases from V and 8 bases from J, leaving 10 bases between. DNA for the CDR3: TGTGCCTGGAGTGTAAACAGGGCGGGCTACACCTTC. It encodes CAWSVNRAGYTF. Supplemented by reference TRBV30 and TRBJ1-2, the full variable domain reads SQTIHQWPATLVQPVGSPLSLECTVEGTSNPNLYWYRQAAGRGLQLLFYSVGIGQISSEVPQNLSASRPQDRQFILSSKKLLLSDSGFYLCAWSVNRAGYTFGSGTRLTVV.

The rearrangement joins TRBV5-1 to TRBJ2-7, with 7 positions matching TRBD2. Germline values: CDR1 SGHRS, CDR2 YFSETQ. Trimming cost V 0 bases and J 2 bases; bases outside gene matches: 8. The CDR3 spans 16 residues. The CDR3, as DNA: TGCGCCAGCAGCTTGGCCTGGGGAGGGCCTACCTACGAGCAGTACTTC. This codes for CASSLAWGGPTYEQYF.

This clone appeared a single time. The V call is TRBV4-1, the J call TRBJ2-2; 11 bases are a match to TRBD2. There are 15 residues in the CDR3. The V and J ends lost 1 base and 5 bases, in that order; junction bases with no gene match: 0. Germline-derived CDR1 and CDR2 are MGHRA and YSYEKL. DNA for the CDR3: TGCGCCAGCAGCCAAGGACTAGCGGGGACCGGGGAGCTGTTTTTT. Its translation: CASSQGLAGTGELFF.

The chain links TRBV19 to TRBJ1-3; D uncertain. Germline loops: CDR1 LNHDA, CDR2 SQIVND (reference sequence). The CDR3 runs 13 residues. The germline V and J ends were trimmed by 3 bases and 4 bases, with 7 bases remaining between them. The DNA for the CDR3 is TGTGCCAGTAGTATCCTTCTCGGAAACACCATATATTTT. Amino acid sequence: CASSILLGNTIYF. Full variable domain (missing parts from reference TRBV19 and TRBJ1-3): DGGITQSPKYLFRKEGQNVTLSCEQNLNHDAMYWYRQDPGQGLRLIYYSQIVNDFQKGDIAEGYSVSREKKESFPLTVTSAQKNPTAFYLCASSILLGNTIYFGEGSWLTVV.

The chain links TRBV30 to TRBJ1-1, with D unresolved. V was pared by 5 bases and J by 3 bases, with 13 bases between. This CDR3 has 13 amino acids. In germline, CDR1 is GTSNPN, CDR2 SVGIG (reference sequence). The CDR3 region has the DNA TGTGCCTGGGGGTTTACAGTTGACACTGAAGCTTTCTTT. Its protein product is CAWGFTVDTEAFF.

V gene TRBV27 combines with J gene TRBJ2-7; 7 bases fit TRBD1. Trimming removed 6 bases from V and 0 bases from J; junction bases left unmatched: 5. This CDR3 region has 14 residues. In germline, CDR1 is MNHEY, CDR2 SMNVEV (reference sequence). The CDR3 loop is CASRGQTDSYEQYF. CDR3 DNA sequence: TGTGCCAGCAGGGGACAGACAGACTCCTACGAGCAGTACTTC.

The CDR3 is CASSFNWSYEQYF. The DNA for the CDR3 is TGTGCCAGCAGTTTTAACTGGTCCTACGAGCAGTACTTC. The chain recombines TRBV28 with TRBJ2-7; D is unresolved. Germline V CDR1 and CDR2: MDHEN, SYDVKM. The CDR3 consists of 13 residues. Trimming shortened V by 3 bases and J by 1 base, and 7 bases separated the two germline ends.

This clone was seen a single time. V gene TRBV11-1 combines with J gene TRBJ2-2, with D perhaps TRBD2 (6 bases). The V and J ends lost 6 bases and 4 bases respectively, with 15 bases between them. The CDR3 totals 15 residues. Germline V gene lookup returns CDR1 SGHAT and CDR2 FQDESV (reference sequence). CDR3: CASRPRGTLTGELFF. The CDR3 DNA sequence: TGTGCCAGCAGACCTCGGGGGACTCTCACCGGGGAGCTGTTTTTT.

The V and J genes are TRBV2 and TRBJ1-5; unclear D gene. Germline V lookup: CDR1 SNHLY, CDR2 FYNNEI. The CDR3 is 15 amino acids. The V end lost 4 bases, the J end lost 2 bases, and 12 bases lay between the germline ends. CDR3 protein: CASSAIGVGNQPQHF. CDR3 DNA: TGTGCCAGCAGTGCAATCGGGGTGGGCAATCAGCCCCAGCATTTT. Full variable domain (outside the CDR3, taken from reference TRBV2 and TRBJ1-5): EPEVTQTPSHQVTQMGQEVILRCVPISNHLYFYWYRQILGQKVEFLVSFYNNEISEKSEIFDDQFSVERPDGSNFTLKIRSTKLEDSAMYFCASSAIGVGNQPQHFGDGTRLSIL.

Regarding this clone: One junction end does not reproduce the germline sequence, and a read error may be involved. The genes are TRBV7-9 and TRBJ2-7, with 8 bases matching TRBD1. This CDR3 is 17 amino acids long. CDR1 and CDR2 (germline): SEHNR, FQNEAQ (reference sequence). CDR3 region: CSSSSPNGTGHFYEQYF. The CDR3 nucleotides are TGTTCCAGCAGTAGTCCCAACGGGACAGGCCATTTCTACGAGCAGTACTTC.

The chain joins TRBV20-1 to TRBJ2-1, with a tentative D call TRBD1 (6 bases). Germline lookup yields CDR1 DFQATT and CDR2 SNEGSKA (reference sequence). The CDR3 is 11 residues long. With 4 bases removed from V and 15 bases from J, the gap between germline ends came to 16 bases. CDR3 nucleotides: TGCAGTGCTACCAACAGGGTCTCCTCGTTCTTC. Protein sequence: CSATNRVSSFF.